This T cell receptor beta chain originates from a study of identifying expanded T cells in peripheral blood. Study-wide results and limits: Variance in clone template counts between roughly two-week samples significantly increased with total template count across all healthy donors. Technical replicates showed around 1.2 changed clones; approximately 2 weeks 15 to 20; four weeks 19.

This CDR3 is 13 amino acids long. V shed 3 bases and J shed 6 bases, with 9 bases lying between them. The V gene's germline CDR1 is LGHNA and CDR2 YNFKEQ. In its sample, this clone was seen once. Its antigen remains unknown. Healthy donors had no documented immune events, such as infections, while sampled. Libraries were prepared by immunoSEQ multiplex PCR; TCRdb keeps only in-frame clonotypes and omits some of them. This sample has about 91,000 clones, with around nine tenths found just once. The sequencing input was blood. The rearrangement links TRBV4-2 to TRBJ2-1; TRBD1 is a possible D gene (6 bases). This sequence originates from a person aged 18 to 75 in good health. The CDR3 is CASSHGRGNEQFF. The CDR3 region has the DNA TGTGCCAGCAGCCACGGCAGGGGCAATGAGCAGTTCTTC.